This T cell receptor (beta chain) was identified during a study of blood T cell repertoires in COVID-19. Study-wide context: PBMCs, B-cell-depleted T cells, or T cells were the source of the cDNA or gDNA that made up the material.

Sequencing was performed with immunoSEQ multiplex PCR; in TCRdb, only in-frame clones are kept and a portion is missing. The sample includes 650,000 to 800,000 clones, more than 80% of them seen just once. Trimming cost V 2 bases and J 7 bases, with 12 bases left between them. The germline CDR1 and CDR2 sequences are GTSNPN and SVGIG (reference sequence). The CDR3 sequence is 13 residues long. The chain links TRBV30 to TRBJ2-1; D remains ambiguous. Material: peripheral blood. This receptor was identified in a woman aged 18-30 years with acute or convalescent COVID-19. In nucleotides, the CDR3 is TGTGCCTGGAGTCCCCAGACTTGGAATGAGCAGTTCTTC. Encoded protein: CAWSPQTWNEQFF.